This TCR beta chain comes out of a study of shared clonotypes between healthy human individuals. Study context: The study used three CD4 naive, three CD4 memory, two CD8 naive and one CD8 memory plate per donor. Whole-study findings and limits: Sharing across a handful of donors was seen in around 5.1% of naive CD4 clonotypes.

Original processing methods: ImmunoSEQ only sent back junction sequences with no quality scores, so filtering was done differently. Only in-frame clones appear in the TCRdb table, and some are missing; sequencing was by immunoSEQ multiplex PCR. The V and J calls and clone size come from that table; D and trimming were worked out from the DNA. The sample contains 1,100,000 or so clones, more than 75% of which appear only once. Unmatched junction bases numbered 4, after V lost 3 bases and J lost 3 bases. This CDR3 is 15 amino acids long. CDR1 is SEHNR and CDR2 is FQNEAQ in the germline V gene (reference sequence). In regard to this clone: Its specificity is unknown.

Naive CD4+ cells were CD45RA-selected; the remaining cells were memory. This receptor was taken from a man between 18 and 35 years old in good health. Some clones in this sample may be carry-over from other donors' samples. This chain connects TRBV7-9 to TRBJ2-1; 8 bases fit TRBD1. Sequenced input: memory CD4+ T cells from PBMCs. The subset is: CD45RA-negative fraction. Here the CDR3 reads CASSFRQGIYNEQFF. CDR3 DNA: TGTGCCAGCAGCTTCAGACAGGGGATCTACAATGAGCAGTTCTTC.